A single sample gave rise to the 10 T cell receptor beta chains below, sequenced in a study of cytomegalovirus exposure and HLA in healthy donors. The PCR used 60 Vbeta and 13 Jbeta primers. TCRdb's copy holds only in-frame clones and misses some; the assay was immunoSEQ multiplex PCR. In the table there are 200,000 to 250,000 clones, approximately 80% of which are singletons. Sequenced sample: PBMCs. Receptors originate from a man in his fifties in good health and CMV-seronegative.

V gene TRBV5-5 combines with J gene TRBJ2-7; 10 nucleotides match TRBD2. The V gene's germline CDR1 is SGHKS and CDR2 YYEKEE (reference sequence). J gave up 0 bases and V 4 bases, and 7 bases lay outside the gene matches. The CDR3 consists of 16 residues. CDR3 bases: TGTGCCAGCAGCCCCACTCGGACTAGCGGCTCCTACGAGCAGTACTTC. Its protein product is CASSPTRTSGSYEQYF.

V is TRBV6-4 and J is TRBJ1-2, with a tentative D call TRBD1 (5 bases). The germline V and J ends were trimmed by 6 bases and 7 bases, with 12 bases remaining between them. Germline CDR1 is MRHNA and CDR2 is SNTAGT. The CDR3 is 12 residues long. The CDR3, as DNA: TGTGCCAGCAGCGAGCAGGGAGGTGGCTACACCTTC. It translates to CASSEQGGGYTF.

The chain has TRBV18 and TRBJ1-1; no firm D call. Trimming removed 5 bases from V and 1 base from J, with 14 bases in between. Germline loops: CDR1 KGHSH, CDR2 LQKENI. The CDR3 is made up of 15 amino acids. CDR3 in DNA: TGTGCCAGCTCAGCCGGGAGGGATTGGAACACTGAAGCTTTCTTT. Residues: CASSAGRDWNTEAFF.

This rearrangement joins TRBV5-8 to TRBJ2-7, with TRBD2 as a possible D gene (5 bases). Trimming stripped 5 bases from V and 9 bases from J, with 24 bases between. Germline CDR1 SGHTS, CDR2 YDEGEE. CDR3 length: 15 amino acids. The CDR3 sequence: CASRKSGRWAHGQYF. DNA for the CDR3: TGTGCCAGCAGAAAAAGCGGACGGTGGGCTCACGGGCAGTACTTC.

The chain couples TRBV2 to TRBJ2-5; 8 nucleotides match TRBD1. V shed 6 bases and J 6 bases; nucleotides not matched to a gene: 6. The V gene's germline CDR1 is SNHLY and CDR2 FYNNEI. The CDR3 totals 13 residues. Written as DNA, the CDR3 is TGTGCCAGCAGAAACAGGGGGACGAAGACCCAGTACTTC. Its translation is CASRNRGTKTQYF.

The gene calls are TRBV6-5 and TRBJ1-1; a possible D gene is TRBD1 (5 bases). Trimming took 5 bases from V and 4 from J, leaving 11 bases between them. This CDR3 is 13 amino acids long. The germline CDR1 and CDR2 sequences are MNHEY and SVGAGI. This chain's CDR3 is CASSKGHITEAFF. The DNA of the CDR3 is TGTGCCAGCAGTAAAGGACACATCACTGAAGCTTTCTTT.

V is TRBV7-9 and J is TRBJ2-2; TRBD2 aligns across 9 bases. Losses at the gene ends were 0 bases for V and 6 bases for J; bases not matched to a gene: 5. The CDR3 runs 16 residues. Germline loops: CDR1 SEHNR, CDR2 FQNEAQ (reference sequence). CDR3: CASSLAVAGEAGELFF. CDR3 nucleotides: TGTGCCAGCAGCTTAGCAGTAGCGGGAGAGGCCGGGGAGCTGTTTTTT.

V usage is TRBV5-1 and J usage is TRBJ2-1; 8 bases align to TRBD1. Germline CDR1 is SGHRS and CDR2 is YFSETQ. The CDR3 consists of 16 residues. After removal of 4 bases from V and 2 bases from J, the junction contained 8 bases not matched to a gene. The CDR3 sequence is CASSPLTGGTYNEQFF. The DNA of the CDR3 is TGCGCCAGCAGCCCACTCACAGGGGGGACCTACAATGAGCAGTTCTTC.

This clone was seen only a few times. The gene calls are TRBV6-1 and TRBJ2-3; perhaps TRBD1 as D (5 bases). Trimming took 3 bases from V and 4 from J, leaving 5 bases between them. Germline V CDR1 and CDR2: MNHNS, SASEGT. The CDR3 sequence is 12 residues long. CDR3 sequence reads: CASSETADTQYF. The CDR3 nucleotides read TGTGCCAGCAGTGAGACAGCAGATACGCAGTATTTT.

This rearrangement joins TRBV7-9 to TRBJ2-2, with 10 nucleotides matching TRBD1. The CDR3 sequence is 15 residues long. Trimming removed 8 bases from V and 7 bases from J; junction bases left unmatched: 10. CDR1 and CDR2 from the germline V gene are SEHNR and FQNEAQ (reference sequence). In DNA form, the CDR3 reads TGTGCCAGCGCCTTCAGGGGACAGGGGTTCGGGGAGCTGTTTTTT. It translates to CASAFRGQGFGELFF.